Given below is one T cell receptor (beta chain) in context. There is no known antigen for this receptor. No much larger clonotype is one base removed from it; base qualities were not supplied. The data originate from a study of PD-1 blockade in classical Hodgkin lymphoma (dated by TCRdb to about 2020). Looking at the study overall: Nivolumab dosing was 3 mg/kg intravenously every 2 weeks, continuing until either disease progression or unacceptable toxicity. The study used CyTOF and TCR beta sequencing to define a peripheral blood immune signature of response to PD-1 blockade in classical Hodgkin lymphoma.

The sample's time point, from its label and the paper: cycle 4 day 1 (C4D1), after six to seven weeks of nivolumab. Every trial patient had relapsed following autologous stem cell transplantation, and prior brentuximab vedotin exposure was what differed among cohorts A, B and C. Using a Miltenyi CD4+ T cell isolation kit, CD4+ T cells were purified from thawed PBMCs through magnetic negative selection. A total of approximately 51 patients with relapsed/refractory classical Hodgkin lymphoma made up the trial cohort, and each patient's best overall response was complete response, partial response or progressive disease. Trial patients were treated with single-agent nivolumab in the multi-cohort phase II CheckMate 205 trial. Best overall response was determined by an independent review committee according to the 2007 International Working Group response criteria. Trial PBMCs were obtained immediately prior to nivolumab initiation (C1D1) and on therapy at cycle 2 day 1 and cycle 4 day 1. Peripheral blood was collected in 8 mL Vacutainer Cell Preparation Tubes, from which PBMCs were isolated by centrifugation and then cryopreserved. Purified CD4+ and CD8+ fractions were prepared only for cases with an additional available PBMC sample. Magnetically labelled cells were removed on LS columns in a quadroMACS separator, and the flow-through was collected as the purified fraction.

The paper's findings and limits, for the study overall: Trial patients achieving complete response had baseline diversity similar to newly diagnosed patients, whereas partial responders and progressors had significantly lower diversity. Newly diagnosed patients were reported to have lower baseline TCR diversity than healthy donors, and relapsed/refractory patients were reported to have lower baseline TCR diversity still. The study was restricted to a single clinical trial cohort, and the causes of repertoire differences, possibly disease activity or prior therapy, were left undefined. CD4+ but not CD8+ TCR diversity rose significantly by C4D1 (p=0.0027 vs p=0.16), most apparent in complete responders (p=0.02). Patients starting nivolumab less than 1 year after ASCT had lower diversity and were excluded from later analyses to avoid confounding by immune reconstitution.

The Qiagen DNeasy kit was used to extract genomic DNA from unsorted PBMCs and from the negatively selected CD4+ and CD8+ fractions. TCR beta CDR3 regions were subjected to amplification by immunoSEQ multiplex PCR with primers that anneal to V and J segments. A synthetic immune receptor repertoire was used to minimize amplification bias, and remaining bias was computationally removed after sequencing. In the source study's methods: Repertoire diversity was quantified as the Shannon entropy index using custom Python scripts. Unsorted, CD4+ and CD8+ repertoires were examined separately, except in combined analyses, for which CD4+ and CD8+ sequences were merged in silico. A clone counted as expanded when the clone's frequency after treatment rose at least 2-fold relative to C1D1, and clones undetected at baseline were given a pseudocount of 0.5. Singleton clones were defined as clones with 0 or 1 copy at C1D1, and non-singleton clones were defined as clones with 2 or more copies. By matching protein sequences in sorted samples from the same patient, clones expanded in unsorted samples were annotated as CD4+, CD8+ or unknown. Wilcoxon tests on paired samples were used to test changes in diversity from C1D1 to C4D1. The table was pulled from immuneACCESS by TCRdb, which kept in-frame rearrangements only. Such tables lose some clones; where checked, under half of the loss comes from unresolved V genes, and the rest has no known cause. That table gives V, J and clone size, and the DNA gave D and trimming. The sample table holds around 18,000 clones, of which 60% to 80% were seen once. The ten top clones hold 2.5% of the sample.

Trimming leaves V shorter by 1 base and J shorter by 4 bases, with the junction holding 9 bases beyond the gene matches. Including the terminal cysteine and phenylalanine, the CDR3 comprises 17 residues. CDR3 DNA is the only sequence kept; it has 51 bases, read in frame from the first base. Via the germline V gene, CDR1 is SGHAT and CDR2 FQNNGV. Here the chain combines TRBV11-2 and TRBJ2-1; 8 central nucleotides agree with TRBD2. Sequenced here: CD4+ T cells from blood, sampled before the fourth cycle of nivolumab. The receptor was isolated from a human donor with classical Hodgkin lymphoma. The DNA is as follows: TGTGCCAGCAGCTTAGCACCCAGCGGGAGAGGGTACAATGAGCAGTTCTTC. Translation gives CASSLAPSGRGYNEQFF.